These 19 T cell receptor beta chains came from one sample sequenced in a study of T cell responses to AZD1222 COVID-19 vaccine. Using immunoSEQ multiplex PCR, the repertoire was profiled, and TCRdb retains in-frame clones only, with some absent. The data hold about 140,000 clones, with around 90% observed a single time. Source: peripheral blood, taken on day 0 of AZD1222 vaccination. The receptors come from an adult in good health.

V is TRBV7-2 and J is TRBJ1-2; tentative D call: TRBD1 (5 bases). There are 14 residues in the CDR3. Trimming took 3 bases from V and 7 from J, leaving 15 bases between them. The germline gives CDR1 SGHTA, CDR2 FQGNSA. The CDR3 region is CASSFGGMGFGYTF. For the CDR3, the DNA is TGTGCCAGCAGCTTCGGGGGTATGGGATTTGGCTACACCTTC.

The chain combines TRBV19 with TRBJ1-2; D is perhaps TRBD1 (5 bases). This CDR3 has 15 amino acids. CDR1 and CDR2 from the germline V gene are LNHDA and SQIVND (reference sequence). V shed 7 bases and J shed 4 bases, with 19 bases lying between them. Written as DNA, the CDR3 is TGTGCCAGTAACTTAGAATGGGACGGGCTCTATGGCTACACCTTC. Protein sequence: CASNLEWDGLYGYTF.

This chain connects TRBV27 to TRBJ1-2, with D unclear. The CDR3 loop spans 16 amino acids. V lost 5 bases and J lost 0, with 16 bases in between. Germline values: CDR1 MNHEY, CDR2 SMNVEV (reference sequence). CDR3 bases: TGTGCCAGCAGTGGACGCCTCCGGACCGCTAACTATGGCTACACCTTC. It encodes CASSGRLRTANYGYTF.

A few counts support this clone. The chain couples TRBV24-1 to TRBJ2-3, with 13 nucleotides matching TRBD2. Germline assignment: CDR1 KGHDR and CDR2 SFDVKD. CDR3 size: 17 residues. V lost 3 bases and J lost 2; bases outside the gene matches: 4. The DNA of the CDR3 is TGTGCCACCAGTGATCCGACTAGCGGGAGGTACACAGATACGCAGTATTTT. As protein: CATSDPTSGRYTDTQYF.

CDR3 residues: CASSEILRGQEQYF. As DNA, the CDR3 is TGTGCCAGCAGTGAAATATTGAGGGGGCAAGAGCAGTACTTC. The chain employs TRBV2 and TRBJ2-7; 7 bases map to TRBD1. CDR1 is SNHLY, CDR2 FYNNEI, per germline. The CDR3 spans 14 residues. Unmatched junction bases numbered 8, after V lost 2 bases and J lost 7 bases.

The chain combines TRBV5-1 with TRBJ2-2; 7 bases agree with TRBD2. CDR3 length: 16 residues. Germline CDR1 and CDR2: SGHRS and YFSETQ. Losses at the gene ends were 6 bases for V and 3 bases for J; bases not matched to a gene: 11. Written as DNA, the CDR3 is TGCGCCAGCAAAAGCCGATGGGCGGGGGACACCGGGGAGCTGTTTTTT. Translation: CASKSRWAGDTGELFF.

This rearrangement joins TRBV2 to TRBJ2-1, with TRBD2 as a possible D gene (5 bases). Trimming took 10 bases from V and 6 from J, leaving 16 bases between them. Germline lookup yields CDR1 SNHLY and CDR2 FYNNEI. This CDR3 region has 13 residues. DNA for the CDR3: TGTGCCATCGGACTGGAGTGGAGCAATGAGCAGTTCTTC. Protein sequence: CAIGLEWSNEQFF.

The CDR3 coding sequence is TGTGCCTGGACCAGGCAGATTCAAGCTTTCTTT. Translation: CAWTRQIQAFF. This chain joins TRBV30 and TRBJ1-1, with D hard to call. With 4 bases removed from V and 9 bases from J, the gap between germline ends came to 12 bases. The CDR3 sequence is 11 residues long. Germline loops: CDR1 GTSNPN, CDR2 SVGIG (reference sequence).

The chain couples TRBV21-1 to TRBJ1-3; TRBD1 is the table's D call, not checked against the DNA. TRBV21-1 is shown as a pseudogene. There are 15 residues in the CDR3. CDR3 DNA: TGTGCCAGCAGCAAACATACAGGGAGAGGAAACACCATATATTTT. Residues: CASSKHTGRGNTIYF.

The CDR3 loop reads CASSPGVAYGYTF. DNA for the CDR3: TGTGCCAGCAGTCCCGGGGTCGCCTATGGCTACACCTTC. This chain links TRBV7-9 with TRBJ1-2; D remains unclear. The CDR3 has 13 amino acids. Germline-derived CDR1 and CDR2 are SEHNR and FQNEAQ (reference sequence). Trimming left V 6 bases short and J 4 bases short, with 12 bases between. Complete variable domain (other parts from reference TRBV7-9 and TRBJ1-2): DTGVSQNPRHKITKRGQNVTFRCDPISEHNRLYWYRQTLGQGPEFLTYFQNEAQLEKSRLLSDRFSAERPKGSFSTLEIQRTEQGDSAMYLCASSPGVAYGYTFGSGTRLTVV.

The genes are TRBV12-5 and TRBJ2-7; 8 bases line up with TRBD2. Germline CDR1 and CDR2: LGHNT and FRNRAP. CDR3 length: 15 residues. J was trimmed by 6 bases and V by 5 bases; bases with no gene match: 12. CDR3 amino acids: CASGLPDGTRFEQYF. DNA of the CDR3: TGTGCTAGTGGTCTACCCGACGGGACTAGATTCGAGCAGTACTTC.

The chain couples TRBV6-2 or TRBV6-3 to TRBJ2-7; D might be TRBD2 (5 bases). CDR1 is MNHEY, CDR2 SVGEGT, per germline. CDR3 size: 13 residues. V shed 6 bases and J shed 4 bases, with 13 bases lying between them. The CDR3 DNA sequence: TGTGCCAGCAGCCAAACAGCGGATTACGAGCAGTACTTC. Residues: CASSQTADYEQYF.

The CDR3 is CASSQDLADHYEQYF. In nucleotides, the CDR3 is TGTGCCAGCAGCCAAGATCTAGCGGATCATTACGAGCAGTACTTC. The chain uses TRBV4-2 and TRBJ2-7; TRBD2 matches at 7 bases. The CDR3 loop spans 15 amino acids. Germline-derived CDR1 and CDR2 are LGHNA and YNFKEQ. With 0 bases clipped from V and 4 bases from J, the junction kept 6 bases outside the gene matches.

This chain uses TRBV28 with TRBJ2-7; D might be TRBD2 (6 bases). Germline CDR1 and CDR2: MDHEN and SYDVKM. V lost 3 bases to trimming and J lost 0 bases, with 9 bases between them. The CDR3 runs to 14 residues. CDR3 in amino acids: CASSFWGDSYEQYF. Written as DNA, the CDR3 is TGTGCCAGCAGTTTCTGGGGGGACTCCTACGAGCAGTACTTC.

The chain couples TRBV7-2 to TRBJ1-5; TRBD1 aligns across 8 bases. Per the germline V gene, CDR1 is SGHTA and CDR2 is FQGNSA. The CDR3 length is 14 residues. The ends lost 1 base at V and 11 bases at J; junction bases unmatched: 7. For the CDR3, the DNA is TGTGCCAGCAGCTTAGTTACCGGGACAGGAGCCCAGCATTTT. Translation gives CASSLVTGTGAQHF.

The table lists this clone with a few counts. The gene calls are TRBV6-5 and TRBJ1-6, with TRBD1 identical over 8 bases. Looked up from germline, CDR1 is MNHEY and CDR2 is SVGAGI. The V and J ends lost 6 bases and 6 bases, in that order; junction bases with no gene match: 7. The CDR3 covers 15 residues. CDR3 loop: CASRSGQGSNSPLHF. The CDR3 region has the DNA TGTGCCAGCAGGAGCGGACAGGGTTCTAATTCACCCCTCCACTTT.

In DNA, the CDR3 is TGTGCCATAGCAGGGGCTTTCTATGGCTACACCTTC. Its translation is CAIAGAFYGYTF. This chain joins TRBV10-3 and TRBJ1-2; the D gene is possibly TRBD1 (6 bases). Between the trimmed V and J ends, which lost 9 bases and 4 bases, there was a span of 12 bases. CDR1 and CDR2 from the germline V gene are ENHRY and SYGVKD. CDR3 length: 12 amino acids.

This chain links TRBV14 with TRBJ1-1, with D uncertain. Per germline, CDR1 SGHDN and CDR2 FVKESK. Trimming removed 4 bases from V and 4 bases from J, with 13 bases in between. This CDR3 contains 14 residues. The CDR3 DNA sequence: TGTGCCAGCAGCCCTTTCCTCGGGCGCACTGAAGCTTTCTTT. Translation gives CASSPFLGRTEAFF.

J is TRBJ2-4 and V is TRBV30; D tentatively fits TRBD1 or TRBD2 (5 bases each). Germline-derived CDR1 and CDR2 are GTSNPN and SVGIG (reference sequence). Trimming left V 0 bases short and J 4 bases short, with 13 bases between. This CDR3 contains 15 residues. The CDR3 DNA is TGTGCCTGGAGTGTCGGGGCCTCACTGAAAAACATTCAGTACTTC. This translates into CAWSVGASLKNIQYF. Full variable domain (missing parts from reference TRBV30 and TRBJ2-4): SQTIHQWPATLVQPVGSPLSLECTVEGTSNPNLYWYRQAAGRGLQLLFYSVGIGQISSEVPQNLSASRPQDRQFILSSKKLLLSDSGFYLCAWSVGASLKNIQYFGAGTRLSVL.